This entry describes one T cell receptor (beta chain). Its antigen is currently not known. The sample holds no much larger clone one base away, and base qualities are not on file. The sample originates from a study of T cell changes during pregnancy in multiple sclerosis (dated by TCRdb to the late 2010s). With regard to the full study: Changes in the T cell repertoire over the course of pregnancy were examined in this study in women with multiple sclerosis.

The protocol used for the library was the immunoSEQ multiplex PCR assay. TCRdb re-hosts the immuneACCESS table, in-frame sequences only. Its copies lack some clones; in the studies checked, an unresolved V gene accounts for under half of them, and the cause for the rest is not known. Across this sample there are over 50,000 clones, with approximately 87% seen only once. Approximately 5% of the sample is held by the ten biggest clonotypes. The germline V and J ends show losses of 0 bases and 0 bases respectively, and no gene match explains 14 bases of the junction. Taken from the germline V gene, the CDR1 and CDR2 loops are LGHNA and YSLEER. The CDR3 starts with the cysteine, ends with the phenylalanine, and has 19 residues. The kept DNA is CDR3 alone, 57 bases in frame from the first base.

The clonotype was recovered from a human donor whose cells served as feeder cells for cultures in a pregnancy study. The source material was peripheral blood from another person, used as feeder cells. Recombination linked TRBV4-3 to TRBJ2-7, with 7 central nucleotides matching TRBD1. The bases are TGCGCCAGCAGCCAAGATGGCCCTGGACAGGCCAGTAGCTCCTACGAGCAGTACTTC. Translation gives CASSQDGPGQASSSYEQYF.